Below are 16 T cell receptor beta chains sequenced from a single sample in a study of PD-L1 blockade in urothelial cancer (dated by TCRdb to the late 2010s). Library preparation employed the immunoSEQ multiplex PCR assay. Here the immuneACCESS table is served through TCRdb, limited to in-frame sequences with V and J called. Missing clones are a known gap in these copies; in checked studies unresolved V genes cover under half, and the rest lacks a known reason. This sample lists 70,000 or so clones; about 89% were detected once. The ten largest clones take up roughly 3.4% of the sample. The source was PBMCs, collected around atezolizumab (anti-PD-L1) treatment. The receptors were gathered from a man in his 60s with urothelial cancer.

This chain joins TRBV27 and TRBJ2-1; 8 nucleotides line up with TRBD2. Germline V gives CDR1 MNHEY, CDR2 SMNVEV (reference sequence). The CDR3 totals 15 residues. V shed 6 bases and J 8 bases; nucleotides not matched to a gene: 12. For the CDR3, the DNA is TGTGCCAGCAGCATCCAAGCGGGAGTATTACATGAGCAGTTCTTC. Protein: CASSIQAGVLHEQFF.

The chain couples TRBV10-3 to TRBJ2-7; TRBD1 matches at 7 bases. The ends lost 7 bases at V and 7 bases at J; junction bases unmatched: 7. Germline V gene lookup returns CDR1 ENHRY and CDR2 SYGVKD. CDR3 size: 12 residues. The CDR3 coding sequence is TGTGCCATCACCCCTACAGGGGTTGAGCAGTACTTC. Protein: CAITPTGVEQYF.

The J gene is TRBJ2-1, the V gene TRBV19; D is perhaps TRBD1 (5 bases). V lost 5 bases, J lost 0 bases, and 8 bases lay in between. Germline CDR1 reads LNHDA; CDR2 reads SQIVND (reference sequence). The CDR3 consists of 14 residues. CDR3 residues: CASSLGHSYNEQFF. In DNA, the CDR3 is TGTGCCAGTAGTTTGGGGCACTCCTACAATGAGCAGTTCTTC.

The chain is built from TRBV10-3 and TRBJ1-2; 10 bases are shared with TRBD1. The CDR3 loop spans 16 amino acids. Trimming removed 2 bases from V and 1 base from J; junction bases left unmatched: 4. Germline V gene sequence: CDR1 ENHRY, CDR2 SYGVKD. The CDR3 loop is CAISEDRGLGNYGYTF. CDR3 nucleotides: TGTGCCATCAGTGAGGACAGGGGGCTTGGTAACTATGGCTACACCTTC.

The V gene is TRBV7-2, the J gene TRBJ1-2; 9 bases align to TRBD1. Germline assignment: CDR1 SGHTA and CDR2 FQGNSA. With 5 bases clipped from V and 5 bases from J, the junction kept 9 bases outside the gene matches. The CDR3 is made up of 15 amino acids. CDR3 bases: TGTGCCAGCAGCCCCTACAGGGGGCCCTCTTATGGCTACACCTTC. It encodes CASSPYRGPSYGYTF.

J is TRBJ1-2 and V is TRBV11-2; TRBD1 agrees at 7 bases. There are 15 residues in the CDR3. Germline values: CDR1 SGHAT, CDR2 FQNNGV. V shed 7 bases, J shed 8 bases, and the junction held 16 bases outside the gene matches. In nucleotides, the CDR3 is TGTGCCAGCACCTCCACGACAGGGAAAAGCCACGGCTACACCTTC. It is translated as CASTSTTGKSHGYTF.

This chain connects TRBV30 to TRBJ2-7, with 8 nucleotides matching TRBD1. Germline V gene data show CDR1 as GTSNPN and CDR2 as SVGIG (reference sequence). The CDR3 is made up of 13 amino acids. The junction had 9 bases not matched to a gene; V was cut back by 5 bases and J by 6 bases. DNA for the CDR3: TGTGCCTGGGCCCTCAGGGGGCTGGGCGAGCAGTACTTC. It yields the protein CAWALRGLGEQYF.

This chain uses TRBV19 with TRBJ2-5; D not resolved. With 7 bases removed from V and 5 bases from J, the gap between germline ends came to 8 bases. Looked up from germline, CDR1 is LNHDA and CDR2 is SQIVND (reference sequence). The CDR3 extends over 11 amino acids. CDR3 amino acids: CASTRGETQYF. As DNA, the CDR3 is TGTGCCAGTACCCGCGGTGAGACCCAGTACTTC.

The rearrangement uses TRBV7-2 and TRBJ2-3; 12 bases fit TRBD1. Germline V gene data show CDR1 as SGHTA and CDR2 as FQGNSA. This CDR3 comprises 15 residues. J gave up 5 bases and V 7 bases, and 7 bases lay outside the gene matches. The CDR3 here is CASKPGQGAKDTQYF. The CDR3 coding sequence is TGTGCCAGCAAGCCGGGACAGGGGGCAAAAGATACGCAGTATTTT.

The J gene is TRBJ1-1, the V gene TRBV11-2; D might be TRBD1 (5 bases). The CDR3 is 15 amino acids. The V gene lost 1 base and the J gene lost 0 bases, with 9 bases spanning the gap. Germline CDR1 is SGHAT and CDR2 is FQNNGV. CDR3: CASSLGRTLNTEAFF. Here the CDR3 DNA reads TGTGCCAGCAGCTTAGGACGGACACTGAACACTGAAGCTTTCTTT.

J is TRBJ1-5 and V is TRBV6-4; 7 bases line up with TRBD1. Trimming at V came to 2 bases and at J to 3 bases, leaving 4 bases not matched to a gene. The CDR3 covers 15 residues. From germline, CDR1 is MRHNA and CDR2 SNTAGT. This CDR3 reads CASSDLTGANQPQHF. The CDR3 DNA reads as TGTGCCAGCAGTGACCTCACAGGGGCCAATCAGCCCCAGCATTTT.

The chain recombines TRBV10-3 with TRBJ2-1; D perhaps matches TRBD2 (5 bases). The germline CDR1 and CDR2 sequences are ENHRY and SYGVKD. There are 14 residues in the CDR3. V was pared by 3 bases and J by 5 bases, with 11 bases between. The CDR3: CAISELEFHNEQFF. The CDR3 DNA sequence: TGTGCCATCAGTGAACTAGAATTCCACAATGAGCAGTTCTTC.

The chain links TRBV19 to TRBJ1-4; 7 nucleotides line up with TRBD1. The ends lost 5 bases at V and 6 bases at J; junction bases unmatched: 9. This CDR3 spans 15 amino acids. Germline lookup yields CDR1 LNHDA and CDR2 SQIVND (reference sequence). This CDR3 is CASSDSGQFYEKLFF. CDR3 nucleotide sequence: TGTGCCAGTAGTGACTCGGGACAGTTTTATGAAAAACTGTTTTTT. Full variable domain (outside the CDR3, taken from reference TRBV19 and TRBJ1-4): DGGITQSPKYLFRKEGQNVTLSCEQNLNHDAMYWYRQDPGQGLRLIYYSQIVNDFQKGDIAEGYSVSREKKESFPLTVTSAQKNPTAFYLCASSDSGQFYEKLFFGSGTQLSVL.

The chain employs TRBV28 and TRBJ2-7; 8 bases are shared with TRBD2. This CDR3 region has 15 residues. Per the germline V gene, CDR1 is MDHEN and CDR2 is SYDVKM. V shed 5 bases, J shed 7 bases, and the junction held 13 bases outside the gene matches. In DNA form, the CDR3 reads TGTGCCAGCAGTCTCCCGGGAGGGGTTGTGGAGGAGCAGTACTTC. It codes for CASSLPGGVVEEQYF.

This chain links TRBV14 with TRBJ1-3, with D perhaps matching TRBD1 (5 bases). With 0 bases removed from V and 5 bases from J, the gap between germline ends came to 11 bases. CDR3 length: 15 amino acids. Per germline, CDR1 SGHDN and CDR2 FVKESK. CDR3 DNA sequence: TGTGCCAGCAGCCAAGACCAGGGCCGACGAAACACCATATATTTT. As protein: CASSQDQGRRNTIYF.

The chain combines TRBV5-4 with TRBJ2-2, with TRBD1 matching 8 bases. The V gene end was trimmed by 3 bases and the J gene end by 1 base; junction bases not matched to a gene: 8. In germline, CDR1 is SGHNT, CDR2 YYREEE (reference sequence). There are 17 residues in the CDR3. CDR3 sequence reads: CASSSLNRGENTGELFF. The CDR3 nucleotides read TGTGCCAGCAGCTCCTTAAACAGGGGGGAGAACACCGGGGAGCTGTTTTTT.